One sample yielded the 17 T cell receptor beta chains listed below, sequenced in a study of regulatory T cells. Overall study results and limits: Hydrophobic residues at CDR3 positions 6 and 7 were enriched in conventional CD4+ T cells of CD3G-deficient patients.

The primer mix had 52 TRBV and 13 TRBJ primers. Clones were sequenced by immunoSEQ multiplex PCR, and TCRdb holds only the in-frame ones, with some missing. The sample carries approximately 29,000 clones, roughly 92% recorded once. These receptors have no known antigen. The sample comprised conventional CD4+ T cells sorted from blood. The receptors come from a child under 10 years old with CD3G deficiency.

V gene TRBV28 combines with J gene TRBJ1-2; 8 bases map to TRBD1. There are 14 residues in the CDR3. V trimming: 3 bases; J trimming: 8 bases; junction bases outside the gene matches: 8. The V gene's germline CDR1 is MDHEN and CDR2 SYDVKM. CDR3 sequence (DNA): TGTGCCAGCAGTTTGGCGACAGGGGACGGCGGCTACACCTTC. This sequence encodes CASSLATGDGGYTF.

V and J are TRBV5-1 and TRBJ2-1; TRBD2 aligns across 8 bases. The V gene end was trimmed by 4 bases and the J gene end by 2 bases; junction bases not matched to a gene: 5. The CDR3 covers 15 residues. Germline V gene data show CDR1 as SGHRS and CDR2 as YFSETQ. DNA for the CDR3: TGCGCCAGCAGCAATCGAGCGGGGGCCTACAATGAGCAGTTCTTC. Translation: CASSNRAGAYNEQFF.

Worth noting for this clone: At one end, the junction sequence differs from germline, possibly due to a read error. The V and J genes are TRBV6-1 and TRBJ2-7; D perhaps matches TRBD1 (6 bases). This CDR3 comprises 14 residues. Germline CDR1 MNHNS, CDR2 SASEGT. The CDR3 coding sequence is TGTGCCAGCAGTGAAGATATTAGGACAGCGCTCATGCACTTC. It encodes CASSEDIRTALMHF.

The chain carries TRBV28 and TRBJ1-2, with D perhaps TRBD1 (6 bases). V gave up 2 bases and J gave up 0 bases, with 13 bases separating them. Per germline, CDR1 MDHEN and CDR2 SYDVKM. This CDR3 has 16 amino acids. CDR3 sequence: CASSLRGRGANYGYTF. The CDR3 nucleotides are TGTGCCAGCAGTTTACGGGGGCGCGGGGCTAACTATGGCTACACCTTC.

V usage is TRBV29-1 and J usage is TRBJ2-3, with 9 bases identical to TRBD1. CDR1 is SQVTM, CDR2 ANQGSEA, per germline. The CDR3 extends over 14 amino acids. CDR3 sequence (DNA): TGCAGAGCCCCCCTGGACAGGGGCGGGAGTACGCAGTATTTT. The encoded protein is CRAPLDRGGSTQYF.

The rearrangement joins TRBV6-6 to TRBJ2-5; D not certain. This CDR3 is 12 amino acids long. Germline CDR1 reads MNHNY; CDR2 reads SVGAGI (reference sequence). V was pared by 0 bases and J by 3 bases, with 2 bases between. Here the CDR3 reads CASSYSEETQYF. CDR3 DNA: TGTGCCAGCAGTTACTCGGAAGAGACCCAGTACTTC.

The chain joins TRBV6-1 to TRBJ2-7; D is uncertain. The CDR3 runs 15 residues. Germline CDR1 is MNHNS and CDR2 is SASEGT. V lost 2 bases to trimming and J lost 0 bases, with 11 bases between them. This CDR3 reads CASSESGLSSYEQYF. The DNA for the CDR3 is TGTGCCAGCAGTGAATCTGGCCTTAGCTCCTACGAGCAGTACTTC.

This rearrangement joins TRBV5-1 to TRBJ2-1; TRBD1 might be the D (7 bases). Trimming took 4 bases from V and 9 from J, leaving 17 bases between them. The CDR3 is made up of 14 amino acids. CDR1 and CDR2 (germline): SGHRS, YFSETQ. This chain's CDR3 is CASSPRGDIGEQFF. The CDR3 nucleotides are TGCGCCAGCAGCCCCAGGGGGGATATAGGTGAGCAGTTCTTC.

CDR3 protein: CASSPSGESYNEQFF. The CDR3 region has the DNA TGCGCCAGCAGCCCGAGCGGGGAATCCTACAATGAGCAGTTCTTC. The chain is built from TRBV5-1 and TRBJ2-1, with 7 bases identical to TRBD2. The trim removed 4 bases at V and 1 base at J, leaving 5 bases unmatched. The CDR3 is made up of 15 amino acids. Germline-derived CDR1 and CDR2 are SGHRS and YFSETQ.

The gene calls are TRBV6-1 and TRBJ1-4; D is perhaps TRBD1 (6 bases). The germline V gene has CDR1 MNHNS and CDR2 SASEGT. The germline V and J ends were trimmed by 6 bases and 3 bases, with 14 bases remaining between them. The CDR3 consists of 15 residues. CDR3 sequence (DNA): TGTGCCAGCAGCGCCGGACAGACCCCTAATGAAAAACTGTTTTTT. Protein sequence: CASSAGQTPNEKLFF.

The chain recombines TRBV12-2 with TRBJ2-7; no check of the table's D call, TRBD1, against the DNA was made. TRBV12-2 is a pseudogene segment. This CDR3 contains 17 residues. The CDR3 sequence: CASRPAGANLSSYEQYF. The CDR3 DNA reads TGTGCAAGTCGCCCCGCTGGGGCCAACTTAAGCTCCTACGAGCAGTACTTC.

This chain uses TRBV28 with TRBJ2-6; D uncertain. Germline CDR1 is MDHEN and CDR2 is SYDVKM. The CDR3 has 17 amino acids. The germline V and J ends were trimmed by 5 bases and 1 base, with 15 bases remaining between them. For the CDR3, the DNA is TGTGCCAGCAGTCAAGGTCACAGTCCGTCTGGGGCCAACGTCCTGACTTTC. It encodes CASSQGHSPSGANVLTF.

This clone was recorded once. This chain links TRBV28 with TRBJ2-7; D remains ambiguous. The germline V gene encodes CDR1 MDHEN and CDR2 SYDVKM. Trimming stripped 4 bases from V and 2 bases from J, with 12 bases between. The CDR3 consists of 14 residues. CDR3 bases: TGTGCCAGCAGTTACCCATCCCTCACCTACGAGCAGTACTTC. Amino acid sequence: CASSYPSLTYEQYF.

The chain carries TRBV28 and TRBJ1-1; D is undetermined. Germline CDR1 reads MDHEN; CDR2 reads SYDVKM. V lost 6 bases and J 1 base, leaving 12 bases between the germline ends. The CDR3 covers 14 residues. CDR3 residues: CASRSPGPNTEAFF. The CDR3 nucleotides are TGTGCCAGCAGGTCTCCTGGGCCGAACACTGAAGCTTTCTTT.

This rearrangement joins TRBV30 to TRBJ2-7; 10 bases fit TRBD1. CDR3 length equals 15 residues. The germline V gene encodes CDR1 GTSNPN and CDR2 SVGIG (reference sequence). Trimming cost V 2 bases and J 3 bases; bases outside gene matches: 7. CDR3 loop: CAWSNPGQGLYEQYF. In DNA, the CDR3 is TGTGCCTGGAGTAATCCGGGACAGGGGCTCTACGAGCAGTACTTC.

The genes are TRBV11-2 and TRBJ2-7, with 9 bases identical to TRBD2. J gave up 4 bases and V 5 bases, and 6 bases lay outside the gene matches. CDR1 SGHAT and CDR2 FQNNGV come from the germline V gene. This CDR3 has 14 amino acids. The CDR3 DNA reads as TGTGCCAGCAGCCTTAGCGGGAGAGAGTACGAGCAGTACTTC. Its protein product is CASSLSGREYEQYF.

The rearrangement uses TRBV28 and TRBJ1-1, with no clear D. Per the germline V gene, CDR1 is MDHEN and CDR2 is SYDVKM. The CDR3 runs 14 residues. Trimming pared 6 bases from V and 3 bases from J, leaving 14 bases between. CDR3: CASSSEWSDTEAFF. CDR3 bases: TGTGCCAGCAGCAGCGAATGGTCGGACACTGAAGCTTTCTTT.